This TCR beta chain emerged from a study of blood T cell repertoires in COVID-19 (dated by TCRdb to about 2020). The study in broad terms: The collaborator samples originated in the United States, Italy and Spain and spanned the acute and convalescent phases of COVID-19. The material from the prospective study consisted of cDNA or gDNA derived from T cells, B-cell-depleted T cells, or PBMCs. The repertoires were made available in a free public database intended to serve as a resource for research on the immune response to SARS-CoV-2. HLA class I and class II types, where available, came from metadata supplied by the sample provider rather than from assay-based typing. Deeply sampled blood TCRbeta repertoires from subjects exposed to, actively infected with, or recovered from COVID-19 were included in the dataset. The sample metadata nearly always contained a de-identified subject ID, COVID-19 status, age in years and sex. Samples were obtained from the ongoing ImmuneRACE study (first 160 participants) and from 1,254 subjects provided by 6 global collaborators. What the authors observed across the whole study: The amount of clinical and demographic metadata varied by source and participant and was provided uncurated.

The immunoSEQ Assay, a bias-controlled multiplex PCR, was used to amplify TCRbeta CDR3 regions from genomic DNA. As for the authors' bioinformatics: Nucleated cell counts per sample were estimated from amplification of reference gene primers within the assay. To quantify the absolute abundance of each unique TCRbeta CDR3 rearrangement, sequence reads were collapsed and filtered. For each sample, productive Simpson clonality was calculated by taking the square root of Simpson's diversity index across productive rearrangements. TCRdb limited this immuneACCESS table to in-frame rearrangements with V and J called. A share of clones is missing; checked studies link under half to unresolved V genes, and the rest is unexplained. V and J calls plus clone size are reproduced from that table; the DNA served to infer D and trimming. This sample gives fewer than 350,000 clones in total; 90% of them show up just once. The ten largest clones represent roughly 7% of the sample.

As to this clone: Its antigen specificity is not known. Nothing much larger sits one base from this clone, and base qualities are not available.

From cysteine to phenylalanine, the CDR3 is 11 amino acids long. The sequence is cut down to CDR3 DNA, 33 bases in frame from base 1. Reading the germline V gene (reference sequence) gives CDR1 GTSNPN and CDR2 SVGIG. V sheds 3 bases and J sheds 7 bases, leaving 10 bases between their ends. One collaborating source in Seattle enrolled patients while the patients were actively infected and followed the patients over time throughout the course of disease. Whole blood was collected in K2EDTA tubes by collaborating institutions according to the institutions' own protocols. Collaborator samples were shipped for TCRbeta analysis as frozen whole blood, isolated PBMCs, or DNA extracted from either sample type.

Here the chain combines TRBV30 and TRBJ2-7; TRBD2 could be the D gene, as 6 bases match. The receptor was derived from a woman aged 25 to 39 with COVID-19, enrolled during active disease. The source material was peripheral blood. The CDR3 protein is CAWRRAGEQYF. The nucleotide sequence is given as TGTGCCTGGAGGAGGGCGGGGGAGCAGTACTTC.